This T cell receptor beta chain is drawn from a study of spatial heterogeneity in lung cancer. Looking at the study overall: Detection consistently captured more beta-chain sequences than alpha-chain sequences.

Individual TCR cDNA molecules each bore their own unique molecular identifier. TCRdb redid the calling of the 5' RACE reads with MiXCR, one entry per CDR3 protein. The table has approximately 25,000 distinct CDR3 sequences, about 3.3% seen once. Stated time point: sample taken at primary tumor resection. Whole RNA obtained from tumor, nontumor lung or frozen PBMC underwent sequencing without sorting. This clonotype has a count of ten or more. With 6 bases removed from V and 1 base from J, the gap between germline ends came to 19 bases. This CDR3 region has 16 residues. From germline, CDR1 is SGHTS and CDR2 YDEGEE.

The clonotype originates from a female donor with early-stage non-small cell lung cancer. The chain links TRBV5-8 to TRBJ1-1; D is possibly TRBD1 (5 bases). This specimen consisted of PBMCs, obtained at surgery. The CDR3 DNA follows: TGTGCCAGCAACCTGTGGGGCTCTAACGGGAACACTGAAGCTTTCTTT. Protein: CASNLWGSNGNTEAFF.